These T cell receptor beta chains were read from a single sample in a study of cytomegalovirus exposure and HLA in healthy donors. Sequenced by immunoSEQ multiplex PCR; TCRdb stores in-frame clones only, minus some. The sample holds about 76,000 clones, 65% to 80% seen once. Material: PBMCs. The receptor source for this set is a woman aged 40 to 55 in good health and CMV-seropositive. CDR3s include the opening cysteine and the closing phenylalanine or tryptophan. The order of the fields is D gene, J gene, V gene, CDR3 DNA, CDR3 protein. D genes are given only for firm matches.

.,TRBJ1-3,TRBV19,TGTGCCAGTAGTATCGTTCACACCATATATTTT,CASSIVHTIYF
.,TRBJ1-3,TRBV29-1,TGCAGCGTTGCAACAGGGAACGGAAACACCATATATTTT,CSVATGNGNTIYF
.,TRBJ2-5,TRBV7-9,TGTGCCAGCATAGGGTCAGGGGACAAGACCCAGTACTTC,CASIGSGDKTQYF
TRBD1,TRBJ1-2,TRBV7-9,TGTGCCAGCAGCTCCCAGGGGGCGCCTTATGGCTACACCTTC,CASSSQGAPYGYTF
TRBD1,TRBJ1-1,TRBV4-2,TGTGCCAGCAGCCAAGGGACAGGACGAGTGGTGAGCGAAGCTTTCTTT,CASSQGTGRVVSEAFF
.,TRBJ2-7,TRBV9,TGTGCCAGCGGGGGAGGCCCCGGCTCCTACGAGCAGTACTTC,CASGGGPGSYEQYF
TRBD2,TRBJ2-5,TRBV2,TGTGCCAGCAGGCGGTCTAGCGGGGGGGCAGGGGAGACCCAGTACTTC,CASRRSSGGAGETQYF
.,TRBJ1-5,TRBV2,TGTGCCAGCATCGGCGGGGGAATGGGGCCCCAGCATTTT,CASIGGGMGPQHF
.,TRBJ2-5,TRBV20-1,TGCAGTGCGAAGGAGGGAGAGACCCAGTACTTC,CSAKEGETQYF
.,TRBJ1-5,TRBV7-2,TGTGCCAGCAGCTCCACCGAGGGCAATCAGCCCCAGCATTTT,CASSSTEGNQPQHF
.,TRBJ1-1,TRBV10-1,TGCGCCCCATTGGGCCGGAACACTGAAGCTTTCTTT,CAPLGRNTEAFF
TRBD2,TRBJ2-2,TRBV19,TGTGCCAGTAGAGACGGGGGGAAGATCGGGGAGCTGTTTTTT,CASRDGGKIGELFF
.,TRBJ2-7,TRBV5-1,TGCGCCAGCAGCTTGGAGGGGGAAGTCTTGATCTACGAGCAGTACTTC,CASSLEGEVLIYEQYF